Shown below are 4 T cell receptor beta chains from a single sample sequenced in a study of spatial heterogeneity in lung cancer. Overall study results and limits: Within tumors, counts of expanded alpha and beta TCRs tracked tumor mutation counts.

TCRdb used MiXCR to reprocess the 5' RACE reads, holding one entry per CDR3 protein. The table lists roughly 6,400 distinct CDR3 sequences, less than 8% of them singletons. Their recognized antigens are unknown. Time point denoted: sample taken at primary tumor resection. The sequences come from lung tumor tissue, collected at surgery. The receptors stem from a male donor with early-stage non-small cell lung cancer.

This clonotype is labeled medium-sized. This sequence joins TRBV18 and TRBJ2-1, with a weak D call TRBD2 (7 bases). From germline, CDR1 is KGHSH and CDR2 LQKENI. V lost 5 bases and J lost 1, with 12 bases in between. The CDR3 is 15 residues long. As DNA, the CDR3 is TGTGCCAGCTCAATGGGGGGGCCGTCCTACAATGAGCAGTTCTTC. As protein: CASSMGGPSYNEQFF. The complete variable domain, with remaining parts taken from reference TRBV18 and TRBJ2-1, reads NAGVMQNPRHLVRRRGQEARLRCSPMKGHSHVYWYRQLPEEGLKFMVYLQKENIIDESGMPKERFSAEFPKEGPSILRIQQVVRGDSAAYFCASSMGGPSYNEQFFGPGTRLTVL.

This clonotype was observed at least ten times. V gene TRBV28 combines with J gene TRBJ2-4, with D possibly TRBD2 on 5 matching bases. The V end was cut by 6 bases, the J end by 9 bases, with 12 bases between. The CDR3 is made up of 12 amino acids. Germline CDR1 MDHEN, CDR2 SYDVKM. In DNA form, the CDR3 reads TGTGCCAGCAGCCCCCCGGGGAGCATTCAGTACTTC. It is translated as CASSPPGSIQYF.

Only a few counts were recorded for this clonotype. This sequence may be a read error, since a much larger clone differs from it by one base. The chain is built from TRBV7-2 and TRBJ1-2; D might be TRBD1 (5 bases). This CDR3 contains 14 residues. Looked up from germline, CDR1 is SGHTA and CDR2 is FQGNSA. CDR3 residues: CASSLARQNYGHTF. CDR3 in DNA: TGTGCCAGCAGCTTAGCCCGACAGAACTATGGCCACACCTTC.

This clonotype was observed at least ten times. The chain recombines TRBV15 with TRBJ1-4; 7 nucleotides match TRBD1. CDR1 is LNHNV and CDR2 is YYDKDF in the germline V gene (reference sequence). V was clipped by 2 bases and J by 5 bases; unmatched bases: 8. The CDR3 spans 16 residues. Here the CDR3 reads CATSRWGQGGNEKLFF. The CDR3 region has the DNA TGTGCCACCAGCAGATGGGGGCAGGGGGGAAATGAAAAACTGTTTTTT.